This T cell receptor beta chain was identified in a study of T cell responses to AZD1222 COVID-19 vaccine. Study results and limitations: Targets within unmutated variant regions were reportedly found for nearly half of spike-specific TCRs. Repertoires were sampled only after the peak T cell response.

Sequencing used immunoSEQ multiplex PCR; TCRdb keeps in-frame clones, though not all of them. Here the sample spans more than 130,000 clones, 90% being singletons. With respect to this clone: What it binds is not known.

Trimming stripped 7 bases from V and 4 bases from J, with 10 bases between. This CDR3 has 12 residues. The V gene's germline CDR1 is LNHDA and CDR2 SQIVND (reference sequence). This TCR derives from an adult in good health. This chain joins TRBV19 and TRBJ1-2; the D is unclear. The sequencing used peripheral blood, collected on day 0 of AZD1222 vaccination. CDR3 region: CASTNSVYGYTF. In DNA, the CDR3 is TGTGCCAGTACGAACAGTGTCTATGGCTACACCTTC.